This entry lists 3 T cell receptor beta chains sequenced from one sample in a study of T-cell reconstitution after alpha-beta-depleted transplantation in children. Unique molecular identifiers were used in preparing the TCRbeta library. TCRdb re-called the PCR reads through MiXCR, storing one row per CDR3 protein. This table holds about 830,000 distinct CDR3 sequences, roughly 15% found once. The sequenced sample was PBMCs, mostly from graft donor cells, obtained 360 days after TCRalphabeta/CD19-depleted stem cell transplant. These receptors were collected from a male patient between 5 and 17 years old who had a stem cell transplant for acute lymphoblastic leukemia, so the T cells may come from the graft donor.

Only one count was recorded for this clonotype. The chain recombines TRBV2 with TRBJ2-7, with 9 bases fitting TRBD1. Looked up from germline, CDR1 is SNHLY and CDR2 is FYNNEI. The CDR3 has 14 amino acids. J gave up 3 bases and V 4 bases, and 4 bases lay outside the gene matches. The CDR3 nucleotides are TGTGCCAGCAGTGCGACAGGGGGTCGCTACGAGCAGTACTTC. This translates into CASSATGGRYEQYF.

This clonotype was seen a handful of times. J is TRBJ2-3 and V is TRBV7-2; the match to TRBD1 covers 9 bases. The CDR3 spans 15 residues. The germline CDR1 and CDR2 sequences are SGHTA and FQGNSA. Trimming at V came to 5 bases and at J to 2 bases, leaving 5 bases not matched to a gene. The CDR3 nucleotides read TGTGCCAGCAGCCTTGACAGGGGGAACACAGATACGCAGTATTTT. Protein: CASSLDRGNTDTQYF.

This clonotype was found many times. The rearrangement joins TRBV5-1 to TRBJ1-5, with 7 positions matching TRBD1. Germline V gene data show CDR1 as SGHRS and CDR2 as YFSETQ. This CDR3 spans 15 amino acids. V was clipped by 4 bases and J by 0 bases; unmatched bases: 4. The CDR3 DNA sequence: TGCGCCAGCAGCCTGGGACAGAGTAGCAATCAGCCCCAGCATTTT. Translated, it gives CASSLGQSSNQPQHF.